The 6 T cell receptor beta chains below come from one sample, sequenced in a study of T cells in Graves' hyperthyroidism and ophthalmopathy. TCR beta CDR3 regions were amplified from RNA transcripts. The TCR CDR3 was amplified in a first-round RT-PCR using the HTBI primer set. TCRdb re-analysed the multiplex PCR reads in MiXCR, keeping a single row per CDR3 protein. The sample has a few hundred thousand distinct CDR3 sequences, roughly an eighth seen once. The sample comprised blood. Every receptor here comes from a woman aged 18-29 years with Graves' hyperthyroidism.

Worth noting for this clonotype: This could be a read error, since a much larger clone is one nucleotide away. CDR3 protein: CSARAVSGRANEQFF. The CDR3 nucleotides read TGCAGTGCTAGAGCAGTTAGCGGGAGAGCGAATGAGCAGTTCTTC. V and J are TRBV20-1 and TRBJ2-1, with 9 bases aligning to TRBD2. CDR1 is DFQATT and CDR2 is SNEGSKA in the germline V gene (reference sequence). The trim removed 1 base at V and 7 bases at J, leaving 8 bases unmatched. This CDR3 spans 15 amino acids.

This clonotype showed up many times. The chain uses TRBV6-1 and TRBJ1-2; D gene ambiguous. Trimming shortened V by 7 bases and J by 4 bases, and 10 bases separated the two germline ends. The germline V gene has CDR1 MNHNS and CDR2 SASEGT. This CDR3 is 12 amino acids long. The CDR3 DNA sequence: TGTGCCAGCAATACAAAGCGCTATGGCTACACCTTC. Encoded protein: CASNTKRYGYTF.

This clonotype was picked up many times. The V gene is TRBV6-1, the J gene TRBJ2-3, with TRBD1 as a possible D gene (7 bases). The germline gives CDR1 MNHNS, CDR2 SASEGT. With 3 bases removed from V and 2 bases from J, the gap between germline ends came to 12 bases. CDR3 length: 15 amino acids. For the CDR3, the DNA is TGTGCCAGCAGTGACAGGGGGGCTTTCACAGATACGCAGTATTTT. It is translated as CASSDRGAFTDTQYF.

This clonotype was seen repeatedly, ten times or more. The chain employs TRBV29-1 and TRBJ1-1; D not certain. V gave up 6 bases and J gave up 5 bases, with 16 bases separating them. Germline V gives CDR1 SQVTM, CDR2 ANQGSEA. The CDR3 runs 13 residues. DNA of the CDR3: TGCAGCGTGGCACATACTAGAGGGACTGAAGCTTTCTTT. It specifies CSVAHTRGTEAFF. Using reference TRBV29-1 and TRBJ1-1 for the parts outside the CDR3, the full variable domain is SAVISQKPSRDICQRGTSLTIQCQVDSQVTMMFWYRQQPGQSLTLIATANQGSEATYESGFVIDKFPISRPNLTFSTLTVSNMSPEDSSIYLCSVAHTRGTEAFFGQGTRLTVV.

This clonotype has a count of ten or more. The gene calls are TRBV20-1 and TRBJ1-4; TRBD1 matches 7 bases. The CDR3 extends over 13 amino acids. Germline V gene lookup returns CDR1 DFQATT and CDR2 SNEGSKA (reference sequence). After removal of 3 bases from V and 8 bases from J, the junction contained 6 bases not matched to a gene. The CDR3 protein is CSASGDREEKLFF. CDR3 sequence (DNA): TGCAGTGCTAGCGGCGACAGGGAGGAAAAACTGTTTTTT.

This clonotype was picked up a small number of times. The rearrangement links TRBV5-1 to TRBJ1-4; the match to TRBD1 covers 9 bases. This CDR3 comprises 13 residues. The germline V gene has CDR1 SGHRS and CDR2 YFSETQ. V lost 5 bases and J lost 8; bases outside the gene matches: 4. The chain's CDR3 is CASRRTGDEKLFF. The CDR3 DNA follows: TGCGCCAGCAGAAGGACAGGGGACGAAAAACTGTTTTTT. Full variable domain (missing parts from reference TRBV5-1 and TRBJ1-4): KAGVTQTPRYLIKTRGQQVTLSCSPISGHRSVSWYQQTPGQGLQFLFEYFSETQRNKGNFPGRFSGRQFSNSRSEMNVSTLELGDSALYLCASRRTGDEKLFFGSGTQLSVL.